A single sample gave rise to the 16 T cell receptor beta chains below, sequenced in a study of blood T cell repertoires in COVID-19. Clones were sequenced by immunoSEQ multiplex PCR, and TCRdb holds only the in-frame ones, with some missing. The data hold about 240,000 clones, with 70% to 85% observed a single time. The sequenced sample was peripheral blood. The receptors were gathered from an elderly woman with acute or convalescent COVID-19.

The chain has TRBV3-1 (or the pseudogene TRBV3-2) and TRBJ2-2, with D perhaps matching TRBD1 (5 bases). From germline, CDR1 is LGHDT and CDR2 YNNKEL (reference sequence). Deletions cut 1 base from V and 1 base from J, with 10 bases between. The CDR3 has 16 residues. The CDR3 loop is CASSQVETVNTGELFF. DNA for the CDR3: TGTGCCAGCAGCCAAGTTGAGACAGTGAACACCGGGGAGCTGTTTTTT.

V gene TRBV6-4 combines with J gene TRBJ1-2, with D perhaps matching TRBD1 (5 bases). The CDR3 is 15 amino acids. The V end lost 7 bases, the J end lost 0 bases, and 15 bases lay between the germline ends. Germline values: CDR1 MRHNA, CDR2 SNTAGT. CDR3 sequence reads: CASIWDGGANYGYTF. Here the CDR3 DNA reads TGTGCCAGCATCTGGGACGGCGGGGCTAACTATGGCTACACCTTC.

The rearrangement joins TRBV11-3 to TRBJ2-1; 7 nucleotides align to TRBD1. This CDR3 contains 11 residues. Germline V CDR1 and CDR2: SGHNT, YENEEA. V was pared by 1 base and J by 15 bases, with 3 bases of the junction left unmatched. CDR3 sequence (DNA): TGTGCCAGCAGCTTAGGACAGGGCTTGTTCTTC. Its translation: CASSLGQGLFF.

The chain has TRBV30 and TRBJ1-5, with TRBD1 as a possible D gene (5 bases). Looked up from germline, CDR1 is GTSNPN and CDR2 is SVGIG (reference sequence). This CDR3 is built from 16 residues. V was cut by 3 bases and J by 5 bases, with 20 bases left in between. CDR3 sequence reads: CAWSHGGGSFDQPQHF. The DNA for the CDR3 is TGTGCCTGGAGCCACGGGGGGGGATCGTTCGATCAGCCCCAGCATTTT.

This clone has just one count. The CDR3 loop is CASSSPGTGVSGANVLTF. In nucleotides, the CDR3 is TGTGCCAGCAGTTCCCCCGGGACAGGTGTCTCTGGGGCCAACGTCCTGACTTTC. The V and J genes are TRBV28 and TRBJ2-6, with 8 bases that match TRBD1. The V segment lost 4 bases and the J segment 0 bases; nucleotides outside the gene matches: 8. Germline CDR1 MDHEN, CDR2 SYDVKM. The CDR3 totals 18 residues.

The chain has TRBV5-1 and TRBJ2-1, with 9 bases identical to TRBD1. In germline, CDR1 is SGHRS, CDR2 YFSETQ. The CDR3 contains 18 residues. Unmatched junction bases numbered 16, after V lost 3 bases and J lost 6 bases. The CDR3 DNA reads as TGCGCCAGCAGCTCTTCGGGACAGGGAATTCTAGGTTCCAATGAGCAGTTCTTC. It codes for CASSSSGQGILGSNEQFF.

The chain links TRBV6-5 to TRBJ2-1; the match to TRBD1 covers 9 bases. Germline lookup yields CDR1 MNHEY and CDR2 SVGAGI. V trimming: 6 bases; J trimming: 9 bases; junction bases outside the gene matches: 9. The CDR3 extends over 14 amino acids. This chain's CDR3 is CASRGQGRFSEQFF. In nucleotides, the CDR3 is TGTGCCAGCAGAGGACAGGGGAGGTTCAGTGAGCAGTTCTTC.

This clone was counted a single time. This chain joins TRBV29-1 and TRBJ1-2; 7 bases align to TRBD1. The CDR3 spans 14 residues. The V gene's germline CDR1 is SQVTM and CDR2 ANQGSEA. With V trimmed by 4 bases and J by 4 bases, 9 bases remained unmatched. The CDR3 reads CSVGEGADFYGYTF. In DNA form, the CDR3 reads TGCAGCGTTGGCGAGGGGGCCGACTTCTATGGCTACACCTTC.

The chain carries TRBV27 and TRBJ1-5, with D tentatively TRBD1 (5 bases). Per germline, CDR1 MNHEY and CDR2 SMNVEV (reference sequence). V lost 8 bases, J lost 0 bases, and 20 bases lay in between. CDR3 size: 17 residues. CDR3 sequence: CASGQRDPFRSNQPQHF. CDR3 sequence (DNA): TGTGCCAGCGGCCAGCGGGACCCCTTTCGTAGCAATCAGCCCCAGCATTTT.

V is TRBV5-8 and J is TRBJ2-2, with TRBD2 matching over 7 bases. This CDR3 region has 18 residues. Unmatched junction bases numbered 13, after V lost 5 bases and J lost 0 bases. CDR1 is SGHTS and CDR2 is YDEGEE in the germline V gene. In nucleotides, the CDR3 is TGTGCCAGCAGTTTCGTATGGAGCGGGGTAGCGAACACCGGGGAGCTGTTTTTT. Its protein product is CASSFVWSGVANTGELFF.

The rearrangement links TRBV10-2 to TRBJ2-6; 10 nucleotides match TRBD2. Per germline, CDR1 WSHSY and CDR2 SAAADI. Germline trimming cut 5 bases from V and 0 bases from J; bases unmatched to any gene: 1. The CDR3 has 16 residues. This chain's CDR3 is CASSSGGASGANVLTF. The CDR3, as DNA: TGCGCCAGCAGTAGCGGGGGGGCCTCTGGGGCCAACGTCCTGACTTTC.

J is TRBJ1-5 and V is TRBV7-6, with D unclear. CDR1 is SGHVS and CDR2 is FNYEAQ in the germline V gene. V lost 5 bases to trimming and J lost 6 bases, with 11 bases between them. CDR3 length: 13 amino acids. The CDR3 loop is CASSVSRFQPQHF. As DNA, the CDR3 is TGTGCCAGCAGCGTTAGCCGTTTTCAGCCCCAGCATTTT.

The V and J genes are TRBV7-9 and TRBJ2-5; TRBD1 matches at 7 bases. This CDR3 region has 14 residues. J gave up 0 bases and V 5 bases, and 3 bases lay outside the gene matches. Germline V CDR1 and CDR2: SEHNR, FQNEAQ (reference sequence). The CDR3 DNA sequence: TGTGCCAGCAGCCAGACAGGGAACCAAGAGACCCAGTACTTC. Protein product: CASSQTGNQETQYF.

The chain links TRBV14 to TRBJ1-1, with 11 bases aligning to TRBD1. This CDR3 is built from 15 residues. The ends lost 1 base at V and 7 bases at J; junction bases unmatched: 5. The V gene's germline CDR1 is SGHDN and CDR2 FVKESK. This CDR3 is CASSQGGTGGGEAFF. The CDR3 nucleotides are TGTGCCAGCAGCCAAGGGGGGACAGGGGGTGGTGAAGCTTTCTTT.

This chain uses TRBV7-8 with TRBJ2-7, with 8 bases aligning to TRBD1. After removal of 7 bases from V and 5 bases from J, the junction contained 13 bases not matched to a gene. There are 15 residues in the CDR3. CDR1 SGHVS and CDR2 FQNEAQ come from the germline V gene. The CDR3 region has the DNA TGTGCCAGCACCCGACAGACAGGGGTAATAGACGAGCAGTACTTC. Translating gives CASTRQTGVIDEQYF.

By its share, this clone is medium-sized. V gene TRBV28 combines with J gene TRBJ2-7, with 9 bases fitting TRBD2. V lost 6 bases to trimming and J lost 3 bases; unmatched junction nucleotides: 6. The germline CDR1 and CDR2 sequences are MDHEN and SYDVKM. The CDR3 is made up of 14 amino acids. CDR3 bases: TGTGCCAGCAGGCTAGCGGGGCTCAACTACGAGCAGTACTTC. Protein sequence: CASRLAGLNYEQYF.